These 31 T cell receptor beta chains were sequenced from one sample in a study of shared clonotypes between healthy human individuals. Profiled with immunoSEQ multiplex PCR; TCRdb holds only in-frame clones, not every one. The sample includes more than 550,000 clones, just over 90% of them seen just once. Terminally differentiated effector memory CD45RA+ cells were left out of the naive CD8 fraction, which was CD45RO-negative and positively selected for CCR7. Sample: naive CD8+ T cells sorted from blood. These receptors all come from a man aged 25-40 years in good health.

Worth noting for this clone: The identical CDR3 is also encoded by other nucleotide sequences in the sample. The chain recombines TRBV28 with TRBJ2-1; 10 positions agree with TRBD2. Trimming at V came to 5 bases and at J to 0 bases, leaving 1 base not matched to a gene. Germline CDR1 reads MDHEN; CDR2 reads SYDVKM. The CDR3 runs to 15 residues. The CDR3 loop reads CASSPSGGSYNEQFF. The CDR3 nucleotides read TGTGCCAGCAGTCCTAGCGGGGGCTCCTACAATGAGCAGTTCTTC.

In regard to this clone: This sample includes further DNA sequences coding for the same CDR3. V gene TRBV5-1 combines with J gene TRBJ2-7; D is uncertain. V gave up 0 bases and J gave up 0 bases, with 7 bases separating them. The V gene's germline CDR1 is SGHRS and CDR2 YFSETQ. The CDR3 runs 14 residues. The CDR3, as DNA: TGCGCCAGCAGCTTGGGTGGCAGCTCCTACGAGCAGTACTTC. This translates into CASSLGGSSYEQYF.

CDR3 DNA: TGTGCTAGTGGTTTGGCGCGTGGAGAGCAGTTCTTC. It is translated as CASGLARGEQFF. This chain connects TRBV12-5 to TRBJ2-1; D is ambiguous. Trimming cost V 1 base and J 10 bases, with 8 bases left between them. This CDR3 has 12 amino acids. Germline V gene data show CDR1 as LGHNT and CDR2 as FRNRAP.

The V and J genes are TRBV10-3 and TRBJ1-1; possibly TRBD1 for D (6 bases). The CDR3 totals 14 residues. The V gene's germline CDR1 is ENHRY and CDR2 SYGVKD. V was pared by 8 bases and J by 2 bases, with 15 bases between. The CDR3 protein is CAISPGDGNTEAFF. CDR3 DNA sequence: TGTGCCATCTCCCCAGGGGATGGAAACACTGAAGCTTTCTTT.

V gene TRBV11-2 combines with J gene TRBJ1-5; D unresolved. The CDR3 is 13 residues long. With 1 base removed from V and 15 bases from J, the gap between germline ends came to 16 bases. The germline V gene has CDR1 SGHAT and CDR2 FQNNGV. Here the CDR3 reads CASSLGLDGYAHF. The CDR3 DNA sequence: TGTGCCAGCAGCTTAGGACTGGACGGCTATGCGCATTTT. The complete variable domain, with remaining parts taken from reference TRBV11-2 and TRBJ1-5, reads EAGVAQSPRYKIIEKRQSVAFWCNPISGHATLYWYQQILGQGPKLLIQFQNNGVVDDSQLPKDRFSAERLKGVDSTLKIQPAKLEDSAVYLCASSLGLDGYAHFGDGTRLSIL.

The chain couples TRBV20-1 to TRBJ2-7, with D hard to call. This CDR3 has 11 amino acids. Germline V gives CDR1 DFQATT, CDR2 SNEGSKA (reference sequence). The V and J ends lost 4 bases and 3 bases respectively, with 7 bases between them. The CDR3 DNA is TGCAGTGCTAAGAATTACTACGAGCAGTACTTC. Protein sequence: CSAKNYYEQYF.

The genes are TRBV6-5 and TRBJ1-5; D is possibly TRBD1 (5 bases). The CDR3 has 15 amino acids. Trimming took off 6 bases at V and 0 bases at J, with 12 bases between the two ends. Germline CDR1 is MNHEY and CDR2 is SVGAGI. The CDR3 bases are TGTGCCAGCAGGCCCGACAGTTTTAGCAATCAGCCCCAGCATTTT. This translates into CASRPDSFSNQPQHF.

This CDR3 reads CASSSPGGIQGPNTGELFF. The CDR3 coding sequence is TGTGCCAGCAGCTCTCCCGGGGGTATACAGGGCCCGAACACCGGGGAGCTGTTTTTT. The V and J genes are TRBV7-8 and TRBJ2-2; D is possibly TRBD1 or TRBD2 (6 bases each). The CDR3 spans 19 residues. V lost 4 bases, J lost 0 bases, and 21 bases lay in between. Germline-derived CDR1 and CDR2 are SGHVS and FQNEAQ.

The gene calls are TRBV10-3 and TRBJ1-1; D gene ambiguous. This CDR3 has 17 residues. Trimming shortened V by 0 bases and J by 1 base, and 15 bases separated the two germline ends. Germline assignment: CDR1 ENHRY and CDR2 SYGVKD. The DNA of the CDR3 is TGTGCCATCAGTGAGTCTACAATGCCACTACCGAACACTGAAGCTTTCTTT. This encodes CAISESTMPLPNTEAFF.

The chain combines TRBV27 with TRBJ2-1; possible D gene TRBD2, 5 bases. This CDR3 contains 11 residues. V was shortened by 4 bases and J by 9 bases, with 7 bases between the two germline ends. The germline V gene has CDR1 MNHEY and CDR2 SMNVEV (reference sequence). The CDR3 spells CASSSAGEQFF. Written as DNA, the CDR3 is TGTGCCAGCAGTTCGGCGGGTGAGCAGTTCTTC.

The V call is TRBV4-3, the J call TRBJ1-3; D gene uncertain. This CDR3 spans 17 amino acids. V lost 0 bases and J lost 1, with 13 bases in between. Germline values: CDR1 LGHNA, CDR2 YSLEER. CDR3 loop: CASSQDWSGRSGNTIYF. CDR3 nucleotide sequence: TGCGCCAGCAGCCAAGATTGGTCGGGTAGGTCTGGAAACACCATATATTTT.

This chain connects TRBV21-1 to TRBJ2-2; TRBD2 is the table's D call and was not checked against the DNA. TRBV21-1 is reported as a pseudogene. The CDR3 runs to 13 residues. DNA of the CDR3: TGTGCCAGCAGCCACTGCCCCCGGGGGGAGCTGTTTTTT. Translating gives CASSHCPRGELFF.

The chain recombines TRBV6-5 with TRBJ2-6; D gene unclear. CDR1 and CDR2 (germline): MNHEY, SVGAGI. The CDR3 contains 15 residues. The germline V and J ends were trimmed by 2 bases and 3 bases, with 8 bases remaining between them. The DNA for the CDR3 is TGTGCCAGCAGTTACGGGCCAGTTGGGGCCAACGTCCTGACTTTC. It translates to CASSYGPVGANVLTF.

The chain combines TRBV27 with TRBJ2-7, with 10 bases matching TRBD1. V shed 1 base and J 6 bases; nucleotides not matched to a gene: 0. This CDR3 has 13 amino acids. Germline V gene sequence: CDR1 MNHEY, CDR2 SMNVEV (reference sequence). The CDR3 region is CASSLWTGGEQYF. CDR3 DNA: TGTGCCAGCAGTTTATGGACAGGGGGCGAGCAGTACTTC.

This sequence joins TRBV29-1 and TRBJ1-1; D gene unclear. Germline V lookup: CDR1 SQVTM, CDR2 ANQGSEA. Trimming pared 0 bases from V and 0 bases from J, leaving 20 bases between. The CDR3 spans 18 residues. The CDR3 spells CSVEDHLPGGMMNTEAFF. CDR3 coding DNA: TGCAGCGTTGAAGATCATCTGCCAGGAGGAATGATGAACACTGAAGCTTTCTTT.

This sequence joins TRBV5-4 and TRBJ2-1, with D perhaps matching TRBD1 (6 bases). The CDR3 loop spans 15 amino acids. Per germline, CDR1 SGHNT and CDR2 YYREEE (reference sequence). Trimming pared 3 bases from V and 6 bases from J, leaving 16 bases between. The CDR3: CASSSLVDSFNEQFF. The CDR3 DNA reads as TGTGCCAGCAGCTCATTGGTGGACAGTTTCAATGAGCAGTTCTTC.

This clone showed up just a few times. The chain links TRBV10-1 to TRBJ2-7; D gene uncertain. With 3 bases removed from V and 7 bases from J, the gap between germline ends came to 13 bases. CDR1 is WNHNN and CDR2 is SYGVQD in the germline V gene (reference sequence). The CDR3 sequence is 13 residues long. CDR3 sequence reads: CASSDRLSREQYF. DNA of the CDR3: TGCGCCAGCAGTGATAGGTTGAGTAGAGAGCAGTACTTC.

The chain combines TRBV9 with TRBJ2-3, with 14 positions matching TRBD2. Germline assignment: CDR1 SGDLS and CDR2 YYNGEE. The length of the CDR3 is 17 residues. The trim removed 3 bases at V and 5 bases at J, leaving 8 bases unmatched. DNA of the CDR3: TGTGCCAGCAGCGCACCCGGGACTAGCGGGAGAAGAGATACGCAGTATTTT. This gives the protein CASSAPGTSGRRDTQYF.

The chain is built from TRBV15 and TRBJ1-2; no clear D. V lost 5 bases and J lost 0, with 13 bases in between. Per germline, CDR1 LNHNV and CDR2 YYDKDF (reference sequence). The CDR3 length is 15 residues. The CDR3 DNA follows: TGTGCCACCAGCCGCGGGGAGTCCACTAACTATGGCTACACCTTC. Amino acids: CATSRGESTNYGYTF.

V gene TRBV12-5 combines with J gene TRBJ2-5; D ambiguous. This CDR3 contains 11 residues. Germline values: CDR1 LGHNT, CDR2 FRNRAP. V gave up 3 bases and J gave up 5 bases, with 4 bases separating them. The CDR3 region has the DNA TGTGCTAGTGGTTTCAGGGAGACCCAGTACTTC. Translation: CASGFRETQYF.

This clone was detected only a few times. This chain connects TRBV2 to TRBJ2-1; no clear D. The CDR3 runs 14 residues. The germline V and J ends were trimmed by 8 bases and 0 bases, with 11 bases remaining between them. CDR1 and CDR2 (germline): SNHLY, FYNNEI. The CDR3 is CASLALSSYNEQFF. The CDR3 DNA follows: TGTGCCAGCCTCGCCTTGAGCTCCTACAATGAGCAGTTCTTC.

V is TRBV14 and J is TRBJ1-1, with a possible D match to TRBD1 (6 bases). This CDR3 is 15 amino acids long. Germline-derived CDR1 and CDR2 are SGHDN and FVKESK. Trimming left V 1 base short and J 4 bases short, with 13 bases between. The CDR3 reads CASSQVGLRGTEAFF. The CDR3 region has the DNA TGTGCCAGCAGCCAAGTCGGACTCAGGGGCACTGAAGCTTTCTTT.

The rearrangement uses TRBV30 and TRBJ2-7, with D perhaps TRBD1 (5 bases). Trimming pared 3 bases from V and 2 bases from J, leaving 17 bases between. This CDR3 has 15 amino acids. Germline V lookup: CDR1 GTSNPN, CDR2 SVGIG (reference sequence). The CDR3 nucleotides read TGTGCCTGGAGCGTAATAGGTTTGGGGCCCTACGAGCAGTACTTC. This gives the protein CAWSVIGLGPYEQYF.

The rearrangement joins TRBV27 to TRBJ2-1; TRBD2 matches at 13 bases. The CDR3 is made up of 16 amino acids. Germline loops: CDR1 MNHEY, CDR2 SMNVEV (reference sequence). With V trimmed by 5 bases and J by 4 bases, 5 bases remained unmatched. The CDR3 region is CASSPGTSGEYNEQFF. For the CDR3, the DNA is TGTGCCAGCAGTCCTGGGACTAGCGGGGAGTACAATGAGCAGTTCTTC.

This clone was observed a few times. This chain joins TRBV7-9 and TRBJ2-7; D is perhaps TRBD2 (6 bases). Germline CDR1 reads SEHNR; CDR2 reads FQNEAQ (reference sequence). The CDR3 loop spans 10 amino acids. CDR3 sequence (DNA): TGTGCGCATGCGGGGAGCGAGCAGTACTTC. It specifies CAHAGSEQYF.

The CDR3 spells CASSQISQPQHF. CDR3 nucleotide sequence: TGTGCCAGCAGTCAAATTAGTCAGCCCCAGCATTTT. V is TRBV27 and J is TRBJ1-5; no clear D. The V end lost 5 bases, the J end lost 6 bases, and 8 bases lay between the germline ends. The length of the CDR3 is 12 residues. The germline gives CDR1 MNHEY, CDR2 SMNVEV (reference sequence).

The chain is built from TRBV13 and TRBJ2-1; D unclear. The CDR3 runs 15 residues. V shed 1 base and J shed 0 bases, with 7 bases lying between them. Germline V CDR1 and CDR2: PRHDT, FYEKMQ (reference sequence). CDR3 loop: CASSLESSSYNEQFF. In nucleotides, the CDR3 is TGTGCCAGCAGCTTAGAGTCTAGCTCCTACAATGAGCAGTTCTTC. Full variable domain (missing parts from reference TRBV13 and TRBJ2-1): AAGVIQSPRHLIKEKRETATLKCYPIPRHDTVYWYQQGPGQDPQFLISFYEKMQSDKGSIPDRFSAQQFSDYHSELNMSSLELGDSALYFCASSLESSSYNEQFFGPGTRLTVL.

The chain uses TRBV7-9 and TRBJ2-7, with a possible D match to TRBD1 (6 bases). The CDR3 runs to 14 residues. In germline, CDR1 is SEHNR, CDR2 FQNEAQ (reference sequence). V was cut by 3 bases and J by 3 bases, with 12 bases left in between. The DNA for the CDR3 is TGTGCCAGCAGCTTTTGGGACACAGACTACGAGCAGTACTTC. This encodes CASSFWDTDYEQYF.

The gene calls are TRBV14 and TRBJ2-3; D is undetermined. Germline CDR1 and CDR2: SGHDN and FVKESK. V lost 1 base to trimming and J lost 1 base, with 12 bases between them. This CDR3 is 16 amino acids long. The CDR3 protein is CASSQGDRSGTDTQYF. The CDR3 DNA follows: TGTGCCAGCAGCCAAGGAGACCGCTCGGGCACAGATACGCAGTATTTT.

The count of this clone is one. V gene TRBV6-1 combines with J gene TRBJ2-5, with TRBD2 as a possible D gene (5 bases). This CDR3 has 15 residues. Trimming stripped 6 bases from V and 5 bases from J, with 19 bases between. From germline, CDR1 is MNHNS and CDR2 SASEGT. The CDR3 DNA sequence: TGTGCCAGCAGAAAATTCGAGGGTCTTCGTGAGACCCAGTACTTC. Translated: CASRKFEGLRETQYF.

A remark on this clone: The sample carries other DNA sequences with the same CDR3. This chain uses TRBV19 with TRBJ2-7, with unresolved D. V shed 4 bases and J shed 1 base, with 5 bases lying between them. CDR3 length equals 12 residues. Germline V gene sequence: CDR1 LNHDA, CDR2 SQIVND (reference sequence). The CDR3 loop reads CASSTPSYEQYF. CDR3 in DNA: TGTGCCAGTAGTACCCCGTCCTACGAGCAGTACTTC.